A selection of T cell receptor beta chains follows, all from one sample in a study of T cell repertoires in cytomegalovirus infection. TCRdb fed the reads into MiXCR, producing one record per CDR3 protein. The table shows roughly 240,000 distinct CDR3 sequences, with approximately 6.7% occurring only once. The sequencing input was PBMCs. These receptors all stem from a human donor in good health (CMV status not recorded). Some clones in this sample may be carry-over from other donors' samples. Both conserved end residues are part of each CDR3. The D gene is left open where the match is weak. The size of a clone is reported for some rows only, either as once, few or many, or as a class for expanded clones.

>TRBV20-1|13|NA|TRBJ1-1|many
CSASDQPYTEAFF
TGCAGTGCTAGCGACCAACCCTACACTGAAGCTTTCTTT
>TRBV20-1|15|TRBD1|TRBJ1-1|many
CSARGLLTGNLEAFF
TGCAGTGCTAGAGGGCTCCTGACAGGGAACCTTGAAGCTTTCTTT
>TRBV7-2|17|NA|TRBJ1-3|many
CASSLGGGGSSGNTIYF
TGTGCCAGCAGCTTAGGAGGCGGGGGCTCGTCTGGAAACACCATATATTTT
>TRBV29-1|15|TRBD2|TRBJ2-5|many
CSVGHPGLEGETQYF
TGCAGCGTCGGCCATCCTGGACTAGAGGGCGAGACCCAGTACTTC
>TRBV6-4|16|TRBD2|TRBJ2-1|many
CASSLTSGLSYNEQFF
TGTGCCAGCAGTCTGACTAGCGGTCTTTCCTACAATGAGCAGTTCTTC
>TRBV7-9|16|NA|TRBJ1-2|few
CASSTDGQRANYGYTF
TGTGCCAGCAGCACAGACGGACAGAGAGCTAACTATGGCTACACCTTC
>TRBV28|15|NA|TRBJ1-4|many
CASSPPGGSGEKLFF
TGTGCCAGCAGTCCCCCTGGGGGGAGCGGGGAAAAACTGTTTTTT
>TRBV24-1|11|NA|TRBJ1-2|many
CATSDPYGYTF
TGTGCCACCAGTGATCCCTATGGCTACACCTTC
>TRBV7-2|15|NA|TRBJ1-5|many
CASSLGGSVNQPQHF
TGTGCCAGCAGCTTAGGGGGTTCGGTCAATCAGCCCCAGCATTTT
>TRBV28|14|NA|TRBJ2-2|NA
CASSFGQGDGELFF
TGTGCCAGCAGTTTCGGGCAGGGCGACGGGGAGCTGTTTTTT
>TRBV28|14|TRBD1|TRBJ1-2|many
CASSRDRSNYGYTF
TGTGCCAGCAGCCGGGACAGGTCTAACTATGGCTACACCTTC
>TRBV6-1|14|TRBD1|TRBJ1-1|many
CASSTLTGDTEAFF
TGTGCCAGCAGTACCCTGACAGGGGACACTGAAGCTTTCTTT
>TRBV20-1|11|TRBD1|TRBJ2-7|many
CSAVTGNEQYF
TGCAGTGCTGTGACAGGGAACGAGCAGTACTTC
>TRBV6-6|15|TRBD1|TRBJ2-6|many
CASMKQGAGANVLTF
TGTGCCAGCATGAAACAGGGGGCTGGGGCCAACGTCCTGACTTTC
>TRBV18|17|TRBD1|TRBJ1-6|many
CASSPPGQGTINSPLHF
TGTGCCAGCTCACCACCGGGACAGGGAACGATTAATTCACCCCTCCACTTT
>TRBV10-3|15|NA|TRBJ2-7|few
CAISDGLGLSYEQYF
TGTGCCATCAGTGATGGGTTGGGGCTCTCCTACGAGCAGTACTTC
>TRBV4-2|14|NA|TRBJ2-5|many
CASSTPGGGETQYF
TGTGCCAGCAGCACTCCAGGGGGAGGCGAGACCCAGTACTTC
>TRBV4-3|17|TRBD1|TRBJ1-5|NA
CASSQVGTGHSNQPQHF
TGCGCCAGCAGCCAAGTCGGGACAGGTCATAGCAATCAGCCCCAGCATTTT
>TRBV14|14|NA|TRBJ2-7|many
CASSRAQAFYEQYF
TGTGCCAGCAGCCGGGCACAGGCGTTCTACGAGCAGTACTTC
>TRBV9|15|TRBD2|TRBJ2-5|many
CASSPEGTSGGVQYF
TGTGCCAGCAGCCCAGAGGGGACTAGCGGGGGTGTCCAGTACTTC
>TRBV28|16|NA|TRBJ2-3|many
CASSLLGDSSTDTQYF
TGTGCCAGCAGTTTATTGGGGGATTCTAGCACAGATACGCAGTATTTT
>TRBV7-9|15|NA|TRBJ1-1|many
CASSMNLGENTEAFF
TGTGCCAGCAGCATGAACTTAGGGGAGAACACTGAAGCTTTCTTT
>TRBV12-3/TRBV12-4|14|NA|TRBJ1-4|many
CASSLEGTNEKLFF
TGTGCCAGCAGTTTAGAGGGAACTAATGAAAAACTGTTTTTT
>TRBV7-2|14|NA|TRBJ2-3|many
CASSLAPRAGTQYF
TGTGCCAGCAGCTTAGCCCCTAGAGCTGGTACGCAGTATTTT
>TRBV29-1|12|NA|TRBJ2-5|NA
CSVVRALETQYF
TGCAGCGTTGTCAGGGCGCTGGAGACCCAGTACTTC
>TRBV6-4|14|NA|TRBJ2-1|many
CASSEGGLRNEQFF
TGTGCCAGCAGTGAGGGGGGCCTTCGCAATGAGCAGTTCTTC
>TRBV20-1|15|TRBD2|TRBJ2-5|few
CSARVGTSGEETQYF
TGCAGTGCTAGAGTCGGGACTAGCGGGGAAGAGACCCAGTACTTC
>TRBV5-1|14|NA|TRBJ2-7|NA
CASSGVGQSYEQYF
TGCGCCAGCAGTGGTGTTGGGCAGTCCTACGAGCAGTACTTC
>TRBV7-2|14|NA|TRBJ2-2|NA
CASSLYGSTGELFF
TGTGCCAGCAGCTTATATGGAAGCACCGGGGAGCTGTTTTTT
>TRBV4-1|17|NA|TRBJ2-2|few
CASSLSGSGGGTGELFF
TGCGCCAGCAGCCTTTCGGGTTCTGGGGGAGGAACCGGGGAGCTGTTTTTT
>TRBV6-5|16|TRBD2|TRBJ2-3|many
CASSPRLAGGTDTQYF
TGTGCCAGCAGTCCGAGACTAGCGGGGGGGACAGATACGCAGTATTTT
>TRBV29-1|13|NA|TRBJ1-2|many
CSVARQGNDGYTF
TGCAGCGTTGCCCGGCAGGGAAATGATGGCTACACCTTC
>TRBV6-2/TRBV6-3|16|NA|TRBJ2-7|many
CASTPFGGATYYEQYF
TGTGCCAGCACCCCTTTCGGTGGGGCAACTTACTACGAGCAGTACTTC
>TRBV7-3|15|NA|TRBJ1-3|many
CASSPRQASGNTIYF
TGTGCCAGCAGCCCAAGGCAGGCCTCTGGAAACACCATATATTTT
>TRBV7-2|15|TRBD2|TRBJ2-5|many
CASSLPAGGRETQYF
TGTGCCAGCAGCCTCCCAGCGGGGGGAAGGGAGACCCAGTACTTC
>TRBV6-1|15|NA|TRBJ2-2|many
CASSKPGTGAGELFF
TGTGCCAGCAGTAAGCCAGGGACGGGTGCCGGGGAGCTGTTTTTT
>TRBV11-2|15|TRBD2|TRBJ2-2|many
CASSPRRGGTGELFF
TGTGCCAGCAGCCCTCGCCGGGGGGGCACCGGGGAGCTGTTTTTT
>TRBV7-9|15|NA|TRBJ1-1|many
CASSLQRFGADEAFF
TGTGCCAGCAGCTTGCAAAGATTCGGGGCGGATGAAGCTTTCTTT
>TRBV7-3|16|TRBD2|TRBJ2-2|many
CASSPRLAGGTGELFF
TGTGCCAGCAGCCCTCGACTAGCGGGGGGCACCGGGGAGCTGTTTTTT
>TRBV6-5|15|TRBD1|TRBJ1-6|many
CASSYSGTGSSPLHF
TGTGCCAGCAGTTACTCCGGGACAGGATCTTCACCCCTCCACTTT
>TRBV7-2|13|NA|TRBJ2-7|many
CASSLGRLYEQYF
TGTGCCAGCAGCTTGGGCCGATTGTACGAGCAGTACTTC
>TRBV7-2|16|NA|TRBJ1-5|many
CASSFFPGPGGQPQHF
TGTGCCAGCAGCTTCTTTCCGGGACCGGGCGGACAGCCCCAGCATTTT
>TRBV7-9|15|TRBD2|TRBJ2-3|few
CASSSLRGAEDTQYF
TGTGCCAGCAGCTCCCTGCGGGGGGCCGAAGATACGCAGTATTTT
>TRBV20-1|15|NA|TRBJ1-4|many
CSAREWATGNEKLFF
TGCAGTGCTAGAGAGTGGGCGACTGGAAATGAAAAACTGTTTTTT
>TRBV29-1|13|TRBD2|TRBJ2-5|many
CSFEPRGGETQYF
TGCAGCTTCGAGCCTCGCGGGGGAGAGACCCAGTACTTC
>TRBV9|15|NA|TRBJ1-1|many
CASSPGLLADTEAFF
TGTGCCAGCAGCCCGGGTCTATTGGCGGACACTGAAGCTTTCTTT
>TRBV30|13|NA|TRBJ2-7|NA
CAWSVNRRYEQYF
TGTGCCTGGAGTGTAAACAGGAGATACGAGCAGTACTTC
>TRBV5-6|13|NA|TRBJ2-5|many
CASSLVTAGTQYF
TGTGCCAGCAGCTTGGTCACTGCAGGGACCCAGTACTTC
>TRBV28|14|NA|TRBJ1-1|many
CASSLITQNTEAFF
TGTGCCAGCAGTTTAATTACACAGAACACTGAAGCTTTCTTT
>TRBV7-2|15|NA|TRBJ2-3|many
CASSLGIASTDTQYF
TGTGCCAGCAGCTTAGGGATCGCTAGCACAGATACGCAGTATTTT
>TRBV10-2|15|NA|TRBJ1-3|many
CASTPGQRAGNTIYF
TGCGCCAGCACCCCGGGACAAAGAGCCGGAAACACCATATATTTT
>TRBV29-1|12|NA|TRBJ2-7|many
CSVVPGPHEQYF
TGCAGCGTCGTACCGGGACCTCACGAGCAGTACTTC
>TRBV2|14|NA|TRBJ2-7|many
CASSEEGPPYEQYF
TGTGCCAGCAGTGAAGAGGGGCCTCCCTACGAGCAGTACTTC
>TRBV7-8|14|TRBD2|TRBJ2-7|many
CASSLSLAGGEQYF
TGTGCCAGCAGCTTAAGCCTAGCGGGTGGGGAGCAGTACTTC
>TRBV12-5|17|NA|TRBJ2-4|many
CASGPYGEGVAKNIQYF
TGTGCTAGTGGTCCCTACGGCGAAGGGGTAGCCAAAAACATTCAGTACTTC
>TRBV30|15|NA|TRBJ1-4|few
CAWGLGVATNEKLFF
TGTGCCTGGGGTTTAGGAGTTGCAACTAATGAAAAACTGTTTTTT
>TRBV29-1|11|NA|TRBJ2-1|NA
CSLWIYNEQFF
TGCAGCCTATGGATCTACAATGAGCAGTTCTTC
>TRBV5-5|14|NA|TRBJ2-3|many
CASSLEVSTDTQYF
TGTGCCAGCAGCTTGGAAGTCAGCACAGATACGCAGTATTTT
>TRBV19|15|NA|TRBJ2-3|many
CASSMRGRGTDTQYF
TGTGCCAGTAGTATGAGGGGAAGGGGCACAGATACGCAGTATTTT
>TRBV7-2|16|TRBD1|TRBJ2-4|many
CASSPLGQIAKNIQYF
TGTGCCAGCAGCCCGCTGGGACAGATAGCCAAAAACATTCAGTACTTC